The rows below give T cell receptor beta chains drawn from one sample of a study of blood T cell repertoires in COVID-19. Using immunoSEQ multiplex PCR, the repertoire was profiled, and TCRdb retains in-frame clones only, with some absent. The data contain 100,000 to 150,000 clones, 70% to 90% of them seen just once; the ten biggest clones take up approximately 8%. Sequencing was carried out using peripheral blood. Receptors originate from a man aged 70-80 years who had recovered from COVID-19. Each CDR3 is given with its conserved first and last residue. Each record gives: J gene, clone size, D gene, V gene, CDR3 DNA, CDR3 protein. The D gene is left open where the match is weak. Clone size is given for some rows only: seen once, a few or many times, or a class if the clone is expanded.

J: TRBJ2-1; size: NA; D: NA; V: TRBV28; DNA: TGTGCCAGCAGTTCCCGTAGCAATGAGCAGTTCTTC; CDR3: CASSSRSNEQFF
J: TRBJ2-1; size: once; D: NA; V: TRBV19; DNA: TGTGCCAGTAGTCCAGCGGGCAGCTCCTACAATGAGCAGTTCTTC; CDR3: CASSPAGSSYNEQFF
J: TRBJ1-6; size: NA; D: NA; V: TRBV28; DNA: TGTGCCAGCAGTCAGGGGATCAATAATTCACCCCTCCACTTT; CDR3: CASSQGINNSPLHF
J: TRBJ1-5; size: many; D: NA; V: TRBV7-8; DNA: TGTGCCAGCAGCTTAGGGAGAATTAGCAATCAGCCCCAGCATTTT; CDR3: CASSLGRISNQPQHF
J: TRBJ2-5; size: NA; D: NA; V: TRBV28; DNA: TGTGCCAGCAGTTTAGGGGGCCTATTAGCAGAGACCCAGTACTTC; CDR3: CASSLGGLLAETQYF
J: TRBJ2-7; size: NA; D: TRBD1; V: TRBV7-9; DNA: TGTGCCAGCAGCGAACGGGACAGTCCCTACGAGCAGTACTTC; CDR3: CASSERDSPYEQYF
J: TRBJ1-2; size: NA; D: NA; V: TRBV12-5; DNA: NA; CDR3: CASGSWGVGAVTF
J: TRBJ2-7; size: NA; D: NA; V: TRBV4-3; DNA: TGCGCCAGCAGCCAGGGAGGACAAGAATACTACGAGCAGTACTTC; CDR3: CASSQGGQEYYEQYF
J: TRBJ1-5; size: NA; D: NA; V: TRBV28; DNA: TGTGCCAGCAGTTCTTCTTGGGGGGAAGGCAATCAGCCCCAGCATTTT; CDR3: CASSSSWGEGNQPQHF
J: TRBJ2-2; size: NA; D: NA; V: TRBV3-1/TRBV3-2; DNA: TGTGCCAGCAGCCAAGATGTAGAGGTCGGGGAGCTGTTTTTT; CDR3: CASSQDVEVGELFF
J: TRBJ2-3; size: NA; D: NA; V: TRBV12-3/TRBV12-4; DNA: TGTGCCAGCAAGCCAGGCATCACAGATACGCAGTATTTT; CDR3: CASKPGITDTQYF
J: TRBJ1-4; size: NA; D: NA; V: TRBV2; DNA: TGTGCCAGCAGTCAACGCCAGAGGGCAAGGAGTAATGAAAAACTGTTTTTT; CDR3: CASSQRQRARSNEKLFF
J: TRBJ2-1; size: once; D: TRBD2; V: TRBV4-2; DNA: TGTGCCAGCAGCCAAGATATTCTAGCGGGGGGGCCGGGCAATGAGCAGTTCTTC; CDR3: CASSQDILAGGPGNEQFF
J: TRBJ2-3; size: once; D: TRBD2; V: TRBV7-6; DNA: TGTGCCAGCAGTTTGGGACTAGCGGGAGGTGGGGATACGCAGTATTTT; CDR3: CASSLGLAGGGDTQYF
J: TRBJ1-6; size: NA; D: TRBD1; V: TRBV19; DNA: TGTGCCGCAGGGACCGGGACAGGGATATCACCCCTCCACTTT; CDR3: CAAGTGTGISPLHF
J: TRBJ2-5; size: NA; D: TRBD1; V: TRBV4-3; DNA: TGCGCCAGCAGCCTAGCCGGGACAGCGGTAGAGACCCAGTACTTC; CDR3: CASSLAGTAVETQYF
J: TRBJ2-7; size: NA; D: NA; V: TRBV5-6; DNA: TGTGCCAGCAGCCCCGGCCCAGACAGCTACGAGCAGTACTTC; CDR3: CASSPGPDSYEQYF
J: TRBJ2-7; size: NA; D: TRBD2; V: TRBV5-4; DNA: TGTGCCAGCAGCTTGGCTGCTAGCGGTGGCTCCTACGAGCAGTACTTC; CDR3: CASSLAASGGSYEQYF
J: TRBJ1-2; size: many; D: TRBD1; V: TRBV4-1; DNA: TGCGCCAGCAGCCAAGTGCAGGGGGACGCCTATGGCTACACCTTC; CDR3: CASSQVQGDAYGYTF
J: TRBJ2-2; size: NA; D: NA; V: TRBV7-9; DNA: TGTGCCAGCAGCTTATTGCCGGGGAAGGCTCGCGACACCGGGGAGCTGTTTTTT; CDR3: CASSLLPGKARDTGELFF
J: TRBJ2-5; size: NA; D: TRBD1; V: TRBV4-2; DNA: TGTGCCAGCAGCCAGGGGACAGCGGAGACGCAAGAGACCCAGTACTTC; CDR3: CASSQGTAETQETQYF
J: TRBJ1-5; size: once; D: NA; V: TRBV28; DNA: TGTGCCAGCAGGCCCAGGGGCCGGGGCAATCAGCCCCAGCATTTT; CDR3: CASRPRGRGNQPQHF
J: TRBJ2-1; size: NA; D: TRBD1; V: TRBV6-5; DNA: TGTGCCAGCTCTAGGACAGGAGCCTACAATGAGCAGTTCTTC; CDR3: CASSRTGAYNEQFF
J: TRBJ1-1; size: NA; D: NA; V: TRBV6-5; DNA: TGTGCCGGCGGAATCGGGGGATACACTGAAGCTTTCTTT; CDR3: CAGGIGGYTEAFF
J: TRBJ2-1; size: NA; D: NA; V: TRBV7-9; DNA: TGTGCCAGCAGCTTAAGTCAGTACAATGAGCAGTTCTTC; CDR3: CASSLSQYNEQFF
J: TRBJ2-7; size: once; D: TRBD2; V: TRBV18; DNA: TGTGCCAGCTCACCGGGACTAGTAGACTACGAGCAGTACTTC; CDR3: CASSPGLVDYEQYF
J: TRBJ1-2; size: NA; D: NA; V: TRBV18; DNA: TGTGCCAGCTCACTCCTTAAACAGGGAGGCTACACCTTC; CDR3: CASSLLKQGGYTF
J: TRBJ1-3; size: NA; D: TRBD1; V: TRBV5-1; DNA: TGCGCCAGCAGCTTGGGTCCCCCAGGACAGGCTCTTGGAAACACCATATATTTT; CDR3: CASSLGPPGQALGNTIYF
J: TRBJ2-7; size: NA; D: NA; V: TRBV5-1; DNA: TGCGCCAGCAGCTTACAACCATCAACAGGTAGCTACGAGCAGTACTTC; CDR3: CASSLQPSTGSYEQYF
J: TRBJ2-7; size: NA; D: NA; V: TRBV27; DNA: TGTGCCAGCAGTTTAAGGGGCGGCCGCTCCTACGAGCAGTACTTC; CDR3: CASSLRGGRSYEQYF
J: TRBJ2-5; size: NA; D: NA; V: TRBV19; DNA: TGTGCCAGTAGTATATGGGCCCACCAAGAGACCCAGTACTTC; CDR3: CASSIWAHQETQYF
J: TRBJ2-5; size: NA; D: NA; V: TRBV5-1; DNA: TGCGCCAGCAGCTCTACCCCACAAGAGACCCAGTACTTC; CDR3: CASSSTPQETQYF
J: TRBJ2-2; size: NA; D: TRBD2; V: TRBV5-1; DNA: TGCGCCAGCAGCTTACTAGCGGGCGCTACCGGGGAGCTGTTTTTT; CDR3: CASSLLAGATGELFF